Below are 32 T cell receptor beta chains sequenced from a single sample in a study of T cells after yellow fever vaccination. In TCRdb, the 5' RACE reads were re-called with MiXCR into one record per CDR3 protein. The sample yields 350,000 to 450,000 distinct CDR3 sequences, approximately 19% seen once. Specimen: PBMCs, collected before the yellow fever booster vaccination. The source is a man younger than 30 who received the YFV17D yellow fever vaccine.

Ten or more counts support this clonotype. The chain's CDR3 is CASSAHPRPPDTQYF. In nucleotides, the CDR3 is TGCGCCAGCAGCGCCCACCCTAGGCCTCCAGATACGCAGTATTTT. This rearrangement joins TRBV4-3 to TRBJ2-3; D gene ambiguous. The germline V gene has CDR1 LGHNA and CDR2 YSLEER. This CDR3 has 15 residues. V was shortened by 5 bases and J by 4 bases, with 16 bases between the two germline ends.

This clonotype has at least ten counts. The chain has TRBV6-4 and TRBJ2-2; perhaps TRBD1 as D (5 bases). Germline-derived CDR1 and CDR2 are MRHNA and SNTAGT. The CDR3 runs 15 residues. V shed 0 bases and J shed 1 base, with 6 bases lying between them. The CDR3: CASSDSGENTGELFF. CDR3 coding DNA: TGTGCCAGCAGTGACTCAGGGGAGAACACCGGGGAGCTGTTTTTT.

V is TRBV7-6 and J is TRBJ2-1, with 14 bases lining up with TRBD2. This CDR3 is built from 15 residues. V was clipped by 5 bases and J by 8 bases; unmatched bases: 5. Germline CDR1 SGHVS, CDR2 FNYEAQ. The CDR3 here is CASSTGTSGGDEQFF. CDR3 nucleotides: TGTGCCAGCAGCACCGGGACTAGCGGGGGCGATGAGCAGTTCTTC.

This clonotype was seen a single time. The gene calls are TRBV20-1 and TRBJ1-1, with 7 bases fitting TRBD1. The CDR3 length is 13 residues. V lost 5 bases to trimming and J lost 2 bases; unmatched junction nucleotides: 5. Per the germline V gene, CDR1 is DFQATT and CDR2 is SNEGSKA (reference sequence). This CDR3 reads CSAASGGNTEAFF. The CDR3 DNA reads as TGCAGTGCTGCCTCAGGGGGTAACACTGAAGCTTTCTTT.

This clonotype was seen only a few times. The CDR3 DNA sequence: TGCGCCACCGCGACAGGGACTGGAAACACCATATATTTT. It specifies CATATGTGNTIYF. The rearrangement links TRBV5-1 to TRBJ1-3; 7 bases fit TRBD1. CDR3 length: 13 amino acids. V shed 9 bases and J 2 bases; nucleotides not matched to a gene: 5. CDR1 SGHRS and CDR2 YFSETQ come from the germline V gene.

The V call is TRBV2, the J call TRBJ1-2, with D tentatively TRBD1 (5 bases). Looked up from germline, CDR1 is SNHLY and CDR2 is FYNNEI. The CDR3 has 12 amino acids. Trimming pared 6 bases from V and 7 bases from J, leaving 12 bases between. CDR3 in DNA: TGTGCCAGCAGCGTTGTCGGGGCTGGCTACACCTTC. Residues: CASSVVGAGYTF.

This clonotype has just one count. J is TRBJ2-2 and V is TRBV19; D remains unclear. The CDR3 loop spans 13 amino acids. CDR1 LNHDA and CDR2 SQIVND come from the germline V gene (reference sequence). V gave up 7 bases and J gave up 3 bases, with 9 bases separating them. The CDR3, as DNA: TGTGCCAGTATGGACCGATACACCGGGGAGCTGTTTTTT. The encoded protein is CASMDRYTGELFF.

V gene TRBV20-1 combines with J gene TRBJ2-5; D is possibly TRBD2 (5 bases). Germline V gene data show CDR1 as DFQATT and CDR2 as SNEGSKA (reference sequence). Trimming stripped 1 base from V and 5 bases from J, with 14 bases between. CDR3 length equals 14 residues. In nucleotides, the CDR3 is TGCAGTGCTAGAGTTCCCGGGGTCCGTGAGACCCAGTACTTC. This encodes CSARVPGVRETQYF.

The V and J genes are TRBV7-2 and TRBJ2-3; TRBD1 matches at 7 bases. Trimming cost V 1 base and J 1 base; bases outside gene matches: 2. Per the germline V gene, CDR1 is SGHTA and CDR2 is FQGNSA. This CDR3 is 15 amino acids long. CDR3 sequence reads: CASSLEGARTDTQYF. Written as DNA, the CDR3 is TGTGCCAGCAGCTTAGAGGGGGCACGCACAGATACGCAGTATTTT.

The V gene is TRBV4-1, the J gene TRBJ2-1; 9 bases align to TRBD1. The CDR3 covers 15 residues. Germline CDR1 reads MGHRA; CDR2 reads YSYEKL. The junction had 5 bases not matched to a gene; V was cut back by 2 bases and J by 6 bases. CDR3 amino acids: CASSQFDRGGNEQFF. The CDR3 nucleotides are TGCGCCAGCAGCCAATTCGACAGGGGGGGCAATGAGCAGTTCTTC.

This clonotype was detected a few times. The gene calls are TRBV4-3 and TRBJ1-1; D call uncertain. The CDR3 spans 16 residues. Germline V gives CDR1 LGHNA, CDR2 YSLEER. V was cut by 0 bases and J by 5 bases, with 16 bases left in between. Here the CDR3 reads CASSQDGGILRTEAFF. The CDR3 DNA reads TGCGCCAGCAGCCAAGACGGAGGAATCTTGAGAACTGAAGCTTTCTTT.

This clonotype was detected ten times or more. The genes are TRBV4-3 and TRBJ1-2; D is uncertain. The CDR3 sequence is 15 residues long. The germline gives CDR1 LGHNA, CDR2 YSLEER. Trimming pared 2 bases from V and 0 bases from J, leaving 10 bases between. The CDR3 reads CASSQLGGTNYGYTF. The CDR3 bases are TGCGCCAGCAGCCAACTCGGAGGGACTAACTATGGCTACACCTTC.

There are a few counts of this clonotype. The V gene is TRBV20-1, the J gene TRBJ2-7; 9 bases are shared with TRBD1. The CDR3 extends over 13 amino acids. V lost 5 bases, J lost 3 bases, and 5 bases stayed unmatched. Germline values: CDR1 DFQATT, CDR2 SNEGSKA (reference sequence). The CDR3: CSASGQGFYEQYF. CDR3 sequence (DNA): TGCAGTGCTTCCGGACAGGGGTTCTACGAGCAGTACTTC.

Only a few counts were recorded for this clonotype. The chain is built from TRBV10-3 and TRBJ2-1, with TRBD1 matching 11 bases. V dropped 4 bases and J dropped 2; count of bases not matched to a gene: 4. The V gene's germline CDR1 is ENHRY and CDR2 SYGVKD. The CDR3 has 16 residues. The CDR3 sequence: CAISGRTGGAYNEQFF. The CDR3, as DNA: TGTGCCATCAGTGGTAGGACAGGGGGCGCCTACAATGAGCAGTTCTTC.

The chain employs TRBV10-3 and TRBJ2-5; 8 nucleotides line up with TRBD1. This CDR3 has 15 residues. With 3 bases clipped from V and 2 bases from J, the junction kept 5 bases outside the gene matches. Germline CDR1 is ENHRY and CDR2 is SYGVKD. This CDR3 reads CAISDRDRNQETQYF. The DNA of the CDR3 is TGTGCCATCAGTGACCGGGACAGGAATCAAGAGACCCAGTACTTC.

V is TRBV29-1 and J is TRBJ2-1; 9 bases match TRBD2. The CDR3 is 13 amino acids. V trimming: 5 bases; J trimming: 5 bases; junction bases outside the gene matches: 4. Germline V gene data show CDR1 as SQVTM and CDR2 as ANQGSEA. This CDR3 is CSVTSGLHNEQFF. CDR3 nucleotides: TGCAGCGTTACTAGCGGGTTACACAATGAGCAGTTCTTC.

This clonotype was observed a handful of times. V is TRBV20-1 and J is TRBJ2-7, with 8 bases identical to TRBD2. CDR1 and CDR2 from the germline V gene are DFQATT and SNEGSKA (reference sequence). There are 17 residues in the CDR3. Trimming took 8 bases from V and 0 from J; bases not matched to a gene: 18. This CDR3 is CSPRGVGTRGGSYEQYV. The CDR3, as DNA: TGCAGTCCGCGGGGTGTAGGGACCCGGGGGGGCTCCTACGAGCAGTACGTC.

The chain uses TRBV4-1 and TRBJ1-1; D may be TRBD1 (5 bases). The germline V gene has CDR1 MGHRA and CDR2 YSYEKL. CDR3 length: 15 amino acids. V lost 10 bases to trimming and J lost 5 bases, with 23 bases between them. The CDR3 loop reads CATTRINGGGTEAFF. CDR3 nucleotides: TGCGCCACTACGCGGATTAACGGGGGTGGGACTGAAGCTTTCTTT.

Notes on this clonotype: Relative to the germline gene, one junction end is altered; a read error may explain this. The chain uses TRBV11-3 and TRBJ2-6, with D possibly TRBD1 on 6 matching bases. The CDR3 runs 15 residues. Germline CDR1 reads SGHNT; CDR2 reads YENEEA. The CDR3 loop is CASSPGGSGAKVLTF. CDR3 coding DNA: TGTGCCAGCAGCCCTGGGGGCTCTGGGGCCAAGGTCCTGACTTTC.

This clonotype was observed a few times. This rearrangement joins TRBV6-5 to TRBJ1-2; no firm D call. In germline, CDR1 is MNHEY, CDR2 SVGAGI. V gave up 6 bases and J gave up 8 bases, with 25 bases separating them. The CDR3 runs to 16 residues. CDR3 loop: CASRDARTAIEGGYTF. The CDR3 nucleotides are TGTGCCAGCAGAGACGCTCGGACCGCGATTGAAGGGGGCTACACCTTC.

V gene TRBV20-1 combines with J gene TRBJ1-2, with TRBD1 matching 8 bases. Germline lookup yields CDR1 DFQATT and CDR2 SNEGSKA (reference sequence). This CDR3 contains 12 residues. The trim removed 6 bases at V and 4 bases at J, leaving 4 bases unmatched. The CDR3 region is CSARTGTYGYTF. CDR3 sequence (DNA): TGCAGTGCCAGGACAGGGACCTATGGCTACACCTTC.

The rearrangement links TRBV4-1 to TRBJ2-7; 9 nucleotides align to TRBD1. V trimming: 3 bases; J trimming: 5 bases; junction bases outside the gene matches: 5. In germline, CDR1 is MGHRA, CDR2 YSYEKL. This CDR3 has 14 amino acids. The CDR3 region is CASSQSNRGHEQYF. The CDR3 DNA reads as TGCGCCAGCAGCCAGTCGAACAGGGGGCACGAGCAGTACTTC.

Only a few counts were recorded for this clonotype. The chain links TRBV18 to TRBJ2-5; 9 bases map to TRBD1. The CDR3 spans 15 residues. From germline, CDR1 is KGHSH and CDR2 LQKENI. The ends lost 5 bases at V and 4 bases at J; junction bases unmatched: 8. The CDR3 loop reads CASSAGQGFGETQYF. The CDR3 nucleotides are TGTGCCAGCTCAGCGGGACAGGGATTCGGAGAGACCCAGTACTTC.

CDR3 sequence: CASSPRRETNEKLFF. In DNA, the CDR3 is TGTGCCAGCAGCCCAAGACGGGAAACTAATGAAAAACTGTTTTTT. The chain uses TRBV7-9 and TRBJ1-4, with no clear D. Germline lookup yields CDR1 SEHNR and CDR2 FQNEAQ (reference sequence). V shed 5 bases and J shed 1 base, with 11 bases lying between them. This CDR3 comprises 15 residues.

The CDR3 reads CSARSYQAGETQYF. Here the CDR3 DNA reads TGCAGTGCTAGATCGTACCAAGCAGGGGAGACCCAGTACTTC. This chain connects TRBV20-1 to TRBJ2-5; D is perhaps TRBD1 (5 bases). Trimming took 2 bases from V and 5 from J, leaving 15 bases between them. The CDR3 spans 14 residues. Germline lookup yields CDR1 DFQATT and CDR2 SNEGSKA (reference sequence).

The rearrangement links TRBV4-3 to TRBJ2-2; D remains unclear. V lost 1 base and J 4 bases, leaving 7 bases between the germline ends. Germline values: CDR1 LGHNA, CDR2 YSLEER. CDR3 length: 14 residues. The CDR3 region is CASSQVQSTGELFF. In nucleotides, the CDR3 is TGCGCCAGCAGCCAAGTCCAGAGCACCGGGGAGCTGTTTTTT.

This clonotype was counted ten times or more. J is TRBJ2-2 and V is TRBV4-2; D unclear. Germline V gene data show CDR1 as LGHNA and CDR2 as YNFKEQ. V was clipped by 1 base and J by 6 bases, with 15 bases between them. CDR3 length equals 16 residues. CDR3 nucleotide sequence: TGTGCCAGCAGCCAAGTTCCTAGTAGATTCGCCGGGGAGCTGTTTTTT. Protein: CASSQVPSRFAGELFF.

This chain connects TRBV24-1 to TRBJ2-3; 9 nucleotides agree with TRBD2. From germline, CDR1 is KGHDR and CDR2 SFDVKD. Germline trimming cut 5 bases from V and 5 bases from J; bases unmatched to any gene: 10. This CDR3 spans 16 amino acids. The CDR3 loop reads CATSGGGAGGIDTQYF. Here the CDR3 DNA reads TGTGCCACCAGTGGAGGCGGCGCGGGGGGGATAGATACGCAGTATTTT.

This chain links TRBV20-1 with TRBJ2-7, with 12 bases matching TRBD2. V shed 5 bases, J shed 7 bases, and the junction held 12 bases outside the gene matches. Germline V gene lookup returns CDR1 DFQATT and CDR2 SNEGSKA (reference sequence). The CDR3 is 15 residues long. The CDR3 DNA sequence: TGCAGTGCTCCAAGGACTAGCGGGGACCTTAGGGAGCAGTACTTC. It yields the protein CSAPRTSGDLREQYF.

The CDR3 spells CASSLAGTSGGSTDTQYF. DNA for the CDR3: TGCGCCAGCAGCTTGGCCGGGACTAGCGGGGGCTCGACAGATACGCAGTATTTT. This chain connects TRBV5-1 to TRBJ2-3, with 14 bases that match TRBD2. With V trimmed by 0 bases and J by 3 bases, 6 bases remained unmatched. Looked up from germline, CDR1 is SGHRS and CDR2 is YFSETQ. The CDR3 sequence is 18 residues long.

The chain has TRBV2 and TRBJ1-1, with unresolved D. The germline gives CDR1 SNHLY, CDR2 FYNNEI. With 1 base removed from V and 10 bases from J, the gap between germline ends came to 13 bases. This CDR3 has 13 amino acids. The CDR3 loop is CASSEVPFRRAFF. In DNA, the CDR3 is TGTGCCAGCAGTGAAGTACCTTTCAGGCGAGCTTTCTTT.

The chain recombines TRBV6-1 with TRBJ2-1, with a possible D match to TRBD2 (6 bases). This CDR3 has 15 residues. Germline values: CDR1 MNHNS, CDR2 SASEGT. Trimming shortened V by 3 bases and J by 0 bases, and 9 bases separated the two germline ends. Here the CDR3 DNA reads TGTGCCAGCAGTGACGACGGGAGCTCCTACAATGAGCAGTTCTTC. Its translation: CASSDDGSSYNEQFF.